The clone carrying this T cell receptor (beta chain) has ten or more counts. One entry per CDR3 protein results from TCRdb running MiXCR on the RT-PCR reads. The repertoire includes about 160,000 distinct CDR3 sequences, about 36% of them detected once, and about 50% sits in the top ten. The data were obtained in a study of patients and donors after allogeneic stem cell transplantation. Germline assignment: CDR1 DFQATT and CDR2 SNEGSKA (reference sequence). The ends were cut back, 0 bases at V and 6 bases at J, with 14 bases in the middle. The length of the CDR3 is 14 residues. The sequence came from a human donor who was either an allogeneic HSCT recipient or a stem cell or donor lymphocyte infusion donor (not recorded which). It is not recorded whose cells these are; they may come from a transplant donor. Sequencing was done on a sample of blood, either unsorted or a sorted T cell fraction (not recorded which). The chain uses TRBV20-1 and TRBJ1-1; D is undetermined. CDR3 coding DNA: TGCAGTGCTAGAGATTATCTAGGGAGCGCTGAAGCTTTCTTT. Its translation: CSARDYLGSAEAFF.